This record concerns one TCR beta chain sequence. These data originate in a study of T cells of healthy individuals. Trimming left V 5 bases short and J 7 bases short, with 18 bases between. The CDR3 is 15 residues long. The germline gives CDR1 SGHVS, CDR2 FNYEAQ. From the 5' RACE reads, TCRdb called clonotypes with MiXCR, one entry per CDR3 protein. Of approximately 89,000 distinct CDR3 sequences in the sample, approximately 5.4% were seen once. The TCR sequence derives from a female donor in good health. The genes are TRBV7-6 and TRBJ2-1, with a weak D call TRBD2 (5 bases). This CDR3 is CASSQSGVVLNEQFF. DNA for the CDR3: TGTGCCAGCAGCCAGAGCGGAGTCGTCCTGAATGAGCAGTTCTTC.